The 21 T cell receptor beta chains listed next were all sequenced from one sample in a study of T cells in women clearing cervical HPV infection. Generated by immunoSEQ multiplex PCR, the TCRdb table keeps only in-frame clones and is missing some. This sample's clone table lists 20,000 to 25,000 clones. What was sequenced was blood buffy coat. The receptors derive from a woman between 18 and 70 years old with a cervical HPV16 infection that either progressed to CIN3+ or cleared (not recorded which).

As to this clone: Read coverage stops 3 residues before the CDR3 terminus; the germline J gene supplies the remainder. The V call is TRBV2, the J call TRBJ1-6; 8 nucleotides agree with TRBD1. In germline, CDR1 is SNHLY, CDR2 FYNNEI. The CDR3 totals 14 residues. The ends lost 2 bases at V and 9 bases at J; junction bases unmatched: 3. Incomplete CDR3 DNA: TGTGCCAGCAGTGAACAGGGGGCAGGTTCACCC. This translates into CASSEQGAGSP. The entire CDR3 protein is CASSEQGAGSPLHF. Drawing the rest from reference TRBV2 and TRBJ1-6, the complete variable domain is EPEVTQTPSHQVTQMGQEVILRCVPISNHLYFYWYRQILGQKVEFLVSFYNNEISEKSEIFDDQFSVERPDGSNFTLKIRSTKLEDSAMYFCASSEQGAGSPLHFGNGTRLTVT.

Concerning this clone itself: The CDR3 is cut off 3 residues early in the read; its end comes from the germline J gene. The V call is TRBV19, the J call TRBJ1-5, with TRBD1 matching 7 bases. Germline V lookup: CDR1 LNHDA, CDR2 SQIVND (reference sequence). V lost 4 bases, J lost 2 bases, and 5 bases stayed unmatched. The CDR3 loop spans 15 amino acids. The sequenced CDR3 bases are TGTGCCAGTAGTACGACAGGGTCTCGCAATCAGCCC. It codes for CASSTTGSRNQP. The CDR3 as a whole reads CASSTTGSRNQPQHF.

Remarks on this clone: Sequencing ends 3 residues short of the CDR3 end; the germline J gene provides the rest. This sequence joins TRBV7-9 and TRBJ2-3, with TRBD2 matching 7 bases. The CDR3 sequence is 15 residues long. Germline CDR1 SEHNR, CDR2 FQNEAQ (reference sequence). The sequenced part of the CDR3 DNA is TGTGCCAGCAGCTTAGGGGGAGGGGCAAATCAGCCG. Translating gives CASSLGGGANQP. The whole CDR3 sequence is CASSLGGGANQPQYF.

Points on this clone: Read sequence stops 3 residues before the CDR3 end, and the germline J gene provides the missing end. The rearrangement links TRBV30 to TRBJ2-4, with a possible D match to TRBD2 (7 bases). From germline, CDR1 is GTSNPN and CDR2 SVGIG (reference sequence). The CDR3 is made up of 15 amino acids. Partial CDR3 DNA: TGTGCCTGGAGTGCTCTCGCCAGGGGAGGGGATGGT. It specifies CAWSALARGGDG. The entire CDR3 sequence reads CAWSALARGGDGQYF. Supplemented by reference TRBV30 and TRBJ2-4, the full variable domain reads SQTIHQWPATLVQPVGSPLSLECTVEGTSNPNLYWYRQAAGRGLQLLFYSVGIGQISSEVPQNLSASRPQDRQFILSSKKLLLSDSGFYLCAWSALARGGDGQYFGAGTRLSVL.

The CDR3 sequence is CASSGNRQYSNEQFF. The CDR3 DNA, read in part, is TGTGCCAGCAGCGGTAACCGACAGTATTCCAATGAG. The genes are TRBV9 and TRBJ2-1; D is possibly TRBD1 (5 bases). The read falls 3 residues short of the CDR3 end, and the missing part is taken from the germline J gene. The CDR3 covers 15 residues. With 3 bases removed from V and 6 bases from J, the gap between germline ends came to 16 bases. CDR1 and CDR2 (germline): SGDLS, YYNGEE.

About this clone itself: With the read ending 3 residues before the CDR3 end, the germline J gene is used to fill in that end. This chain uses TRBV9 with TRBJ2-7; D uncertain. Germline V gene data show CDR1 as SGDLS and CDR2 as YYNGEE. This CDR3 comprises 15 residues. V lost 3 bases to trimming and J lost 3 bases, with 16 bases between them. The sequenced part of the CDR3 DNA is TGTGCCAGCAGCGAGGGTCTCAATCCCGGCTACGAG. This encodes CASSEGLNPGYE. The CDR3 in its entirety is CASSEGLNPGYEQYF.

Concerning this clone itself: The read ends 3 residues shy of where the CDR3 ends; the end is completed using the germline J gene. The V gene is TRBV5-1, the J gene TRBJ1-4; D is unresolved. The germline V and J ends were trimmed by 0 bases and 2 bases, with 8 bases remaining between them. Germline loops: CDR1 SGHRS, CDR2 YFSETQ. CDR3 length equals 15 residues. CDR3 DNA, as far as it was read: TGCGCCAGCAGCTTGGGCTTTACTACTAATGAAAAA. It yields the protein CASSLGFTTNEK. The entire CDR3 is CASSLGFTTNEKLFF.

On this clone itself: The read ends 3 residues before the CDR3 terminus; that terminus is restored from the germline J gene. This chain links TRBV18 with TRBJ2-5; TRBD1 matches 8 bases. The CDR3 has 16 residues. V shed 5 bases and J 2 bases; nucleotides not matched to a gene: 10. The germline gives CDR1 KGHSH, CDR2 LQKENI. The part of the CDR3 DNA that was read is TGTGCCAGCTCAACTACCGGGGACAGGTCGCAAGAGACC. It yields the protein CASSTTGDRSQET. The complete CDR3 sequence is CASSTTGDRSQETQYF.

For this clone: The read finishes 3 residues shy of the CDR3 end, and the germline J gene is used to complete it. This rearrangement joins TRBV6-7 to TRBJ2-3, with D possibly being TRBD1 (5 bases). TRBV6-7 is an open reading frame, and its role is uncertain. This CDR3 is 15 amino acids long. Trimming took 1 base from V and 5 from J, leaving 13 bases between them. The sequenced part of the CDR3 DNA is TGTGCCAGCAGTTACTATTGTGGGGCCCAAGATACG. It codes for CASSYYCGAQDT. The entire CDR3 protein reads CASSYYCGAQDTQYF.

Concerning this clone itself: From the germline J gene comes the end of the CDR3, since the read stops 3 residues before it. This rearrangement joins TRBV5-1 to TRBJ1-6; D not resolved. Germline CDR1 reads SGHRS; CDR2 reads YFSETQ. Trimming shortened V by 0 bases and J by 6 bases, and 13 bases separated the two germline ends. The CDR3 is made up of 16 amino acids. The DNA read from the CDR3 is TGCGCCAGCAGCTTGGGGGCTTTGGGCACTAATTCACCC. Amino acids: CASSLGALGTNSP. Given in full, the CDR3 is CASSLGALGTNSPLHF. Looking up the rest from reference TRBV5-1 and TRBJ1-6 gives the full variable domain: KAGVTQTPRYLIKTRGQQVTLSCSPISGHRSVSWYQQTPGQGLQFLFEYFSETQRNKGNFPGRFSGRQFSNSRSEMNVSTLELGDSALYLCASSLGALGTNSPLHFGNGTRLTVT.

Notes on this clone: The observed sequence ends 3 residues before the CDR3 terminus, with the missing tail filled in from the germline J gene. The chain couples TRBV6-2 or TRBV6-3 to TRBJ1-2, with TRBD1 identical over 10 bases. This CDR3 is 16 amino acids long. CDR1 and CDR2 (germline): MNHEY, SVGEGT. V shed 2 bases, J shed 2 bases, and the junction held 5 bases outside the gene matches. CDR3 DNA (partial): TGTGCCAGCAGTTACGACAGGGGGCACAAAAACTATGGC. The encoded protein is CASSYDRGHKNYG. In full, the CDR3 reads CASSYDRGHKNYGYTF.

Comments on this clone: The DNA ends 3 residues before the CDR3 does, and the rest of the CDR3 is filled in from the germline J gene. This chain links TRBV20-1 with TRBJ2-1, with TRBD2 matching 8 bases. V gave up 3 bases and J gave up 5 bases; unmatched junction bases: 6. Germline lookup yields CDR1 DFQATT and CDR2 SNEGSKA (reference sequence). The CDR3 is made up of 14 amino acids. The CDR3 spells CSASRAGGHNEQFF. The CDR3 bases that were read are TGCAGTGCTAGCCGCGCGGGGGGTCACAATGAG.

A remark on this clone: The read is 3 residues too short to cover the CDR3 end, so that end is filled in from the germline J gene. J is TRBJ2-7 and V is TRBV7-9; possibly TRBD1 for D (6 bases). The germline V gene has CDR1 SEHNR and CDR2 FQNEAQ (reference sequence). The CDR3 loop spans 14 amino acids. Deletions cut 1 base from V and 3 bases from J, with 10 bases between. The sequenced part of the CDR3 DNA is TGTGCCAGCAGCTTAGTAGGGGGTATCTACGAG. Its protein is CASSLVGGIYE. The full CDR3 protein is CASSLVGGIYEQYF.

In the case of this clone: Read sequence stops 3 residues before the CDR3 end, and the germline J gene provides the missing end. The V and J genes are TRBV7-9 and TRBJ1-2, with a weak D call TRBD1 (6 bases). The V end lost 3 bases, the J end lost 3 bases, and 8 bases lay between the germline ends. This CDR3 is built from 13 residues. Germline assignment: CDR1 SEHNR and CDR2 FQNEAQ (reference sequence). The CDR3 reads CASSFSGDYGYTF. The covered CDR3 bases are TGTGCCAGCAGCTTTTCAGGGGACTATGGC.

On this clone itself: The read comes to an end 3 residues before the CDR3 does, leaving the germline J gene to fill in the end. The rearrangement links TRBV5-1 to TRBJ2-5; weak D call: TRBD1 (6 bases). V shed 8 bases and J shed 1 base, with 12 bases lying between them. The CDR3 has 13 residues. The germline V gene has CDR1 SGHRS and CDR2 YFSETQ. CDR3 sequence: CASSPRGQETQYF. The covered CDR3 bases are TGCGCCAGTTCTCCCAGGGGCCAAGAGACC. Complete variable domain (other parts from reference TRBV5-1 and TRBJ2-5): KAGVTQTPRYLIKTRGQQVTLSCSPISGHRSVSWYQQTPGQGLQFLFEYFSETQRNKGNFPGRFSGRQFSNSRSEMNVSTLELGDSALYLCASSPRGQETQYFGPGTRLLVL.

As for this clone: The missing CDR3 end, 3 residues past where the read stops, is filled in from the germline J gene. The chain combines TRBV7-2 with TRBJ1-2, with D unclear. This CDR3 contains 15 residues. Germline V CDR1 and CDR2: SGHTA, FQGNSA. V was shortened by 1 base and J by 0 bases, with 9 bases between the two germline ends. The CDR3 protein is CASSLGPGANYGYTF. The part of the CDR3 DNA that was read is TGTGCCAGCAGCTTAGGACCAGGAGCTAACTATGGC. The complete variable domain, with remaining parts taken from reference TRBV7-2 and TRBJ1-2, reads GAGVSQSPSNKVTEKGKDVELRCDPISGHTALYWYRQSLGQGLEFLIYFQGNSAPDKSGLPSDRFSAERTGGSVSTLTIQRTQQEDSAVYLCASSLGPGANYGYTFGSGTRLTVV.

The CDR3 is CASSIGGQVGNSPLFF. The CDR3 bases that were read are TGTGCCAGTAGTATAGGCGGACAGGTCGGTAATTCACCG. The chain links TRBV19 to TRBJ2-2, with 7 bases lining up with TRBD1. The CDR3 is cut off 3 residues early in the read; its end comes from the germline J gene. The CDR3 sequence is 16 residues long. Germline CDR1 and CDR2: LNHDA and SQIVND (reference sequence).

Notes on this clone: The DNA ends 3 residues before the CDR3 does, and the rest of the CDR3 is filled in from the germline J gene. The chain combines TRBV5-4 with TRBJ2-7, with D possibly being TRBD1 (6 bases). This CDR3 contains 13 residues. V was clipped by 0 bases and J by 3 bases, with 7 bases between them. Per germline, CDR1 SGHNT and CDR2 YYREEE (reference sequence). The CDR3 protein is CASSLGTDYEQYF. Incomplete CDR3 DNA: TGTGCCAGCAGCTTGGGGACAGACTACGAG.

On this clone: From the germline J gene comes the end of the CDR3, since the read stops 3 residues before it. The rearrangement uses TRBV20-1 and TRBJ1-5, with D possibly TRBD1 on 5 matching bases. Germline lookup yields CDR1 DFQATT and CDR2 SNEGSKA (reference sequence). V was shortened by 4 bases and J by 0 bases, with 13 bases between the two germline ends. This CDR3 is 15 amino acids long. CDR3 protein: CSANTGFTSNQPQHF. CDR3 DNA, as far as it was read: TGCAGTGCTAACACAGGATTTACTAGCAATCAGCCC.

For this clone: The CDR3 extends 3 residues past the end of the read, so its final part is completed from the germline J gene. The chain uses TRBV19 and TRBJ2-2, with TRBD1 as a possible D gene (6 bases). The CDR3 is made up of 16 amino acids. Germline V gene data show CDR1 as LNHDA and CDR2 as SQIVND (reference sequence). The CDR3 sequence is CASSIRSGHLIEKLFF. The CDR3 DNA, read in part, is TGTGCCAGTAGTATCCGTTCGGGACACCTGATTGAAAAG.

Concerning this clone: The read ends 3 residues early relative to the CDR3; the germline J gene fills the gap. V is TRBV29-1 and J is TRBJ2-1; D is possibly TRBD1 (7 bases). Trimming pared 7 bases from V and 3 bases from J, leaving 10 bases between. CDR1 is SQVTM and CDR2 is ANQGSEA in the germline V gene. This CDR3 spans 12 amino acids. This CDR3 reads CSGGTDYNEQFF. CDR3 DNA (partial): TGCAGCGGCGGGACAGACTACAATGAG.